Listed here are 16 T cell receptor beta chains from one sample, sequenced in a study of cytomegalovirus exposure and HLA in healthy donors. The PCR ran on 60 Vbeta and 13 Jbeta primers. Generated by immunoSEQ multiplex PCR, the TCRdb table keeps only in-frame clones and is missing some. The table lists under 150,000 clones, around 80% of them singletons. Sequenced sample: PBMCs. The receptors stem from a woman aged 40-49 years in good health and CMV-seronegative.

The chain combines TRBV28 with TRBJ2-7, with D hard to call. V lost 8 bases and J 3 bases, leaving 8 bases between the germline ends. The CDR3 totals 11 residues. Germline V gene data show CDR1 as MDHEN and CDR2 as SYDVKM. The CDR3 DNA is TGTGCCAGCGGCCCCCTCTACGAGCAGTACTTC. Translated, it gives CASGPLYEQYF.

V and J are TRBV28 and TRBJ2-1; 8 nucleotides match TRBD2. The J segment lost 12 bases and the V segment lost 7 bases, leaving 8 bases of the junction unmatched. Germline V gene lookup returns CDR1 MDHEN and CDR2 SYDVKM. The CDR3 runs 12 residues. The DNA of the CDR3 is TGTGCCAGCAATTTGAAAAGCGGGGGGCAGTTCTTC. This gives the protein CASNLKSGGQFF.

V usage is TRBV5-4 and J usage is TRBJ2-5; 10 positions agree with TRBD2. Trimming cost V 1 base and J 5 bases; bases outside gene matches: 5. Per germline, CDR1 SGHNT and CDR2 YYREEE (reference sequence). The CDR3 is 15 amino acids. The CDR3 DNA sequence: TGTGCCAGCAGCTTGACGGTAGCGGGAGGTGAGACCCAGTACTTC. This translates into CASSLTVAGGETQYF.

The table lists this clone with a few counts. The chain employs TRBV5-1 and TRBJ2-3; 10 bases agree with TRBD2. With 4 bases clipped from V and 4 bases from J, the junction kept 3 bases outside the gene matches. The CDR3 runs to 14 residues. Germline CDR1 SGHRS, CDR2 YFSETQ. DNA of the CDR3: TGCGCCAGCAGCCCCGGACTAGCGGCAGATACGCAGTATTTT. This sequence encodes CASSPGLAADTQYF. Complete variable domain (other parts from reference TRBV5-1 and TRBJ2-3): KAGVTQTPRYLIKTRGQQVTLSCSPISGHRSVSWYQQTPGQGLQFLFEYFSETQRNKGNFPGRFSGRQFSNSRSEMNVSTLELGDSALYLCASSPGLAADTQYFGPGTRLTVL.

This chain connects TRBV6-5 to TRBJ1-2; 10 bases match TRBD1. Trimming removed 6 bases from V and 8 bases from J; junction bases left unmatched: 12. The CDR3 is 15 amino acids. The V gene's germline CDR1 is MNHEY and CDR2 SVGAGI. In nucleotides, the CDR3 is TGTGCCAGCAGAGCCGCCACCGGGACAGGGGTCGGCTACACCTTC. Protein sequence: CASRAATGTGVGYTF.

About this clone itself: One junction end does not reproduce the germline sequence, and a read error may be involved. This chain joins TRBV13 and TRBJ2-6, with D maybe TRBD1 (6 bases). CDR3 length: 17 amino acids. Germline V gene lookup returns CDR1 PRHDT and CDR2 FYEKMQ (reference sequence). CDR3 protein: CASSPDRQTMGANGLTF. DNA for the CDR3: TGTGCCAGCAGCCCGGACAGACAGACGATGGGGGCCAACGGCCTGACTTTC.

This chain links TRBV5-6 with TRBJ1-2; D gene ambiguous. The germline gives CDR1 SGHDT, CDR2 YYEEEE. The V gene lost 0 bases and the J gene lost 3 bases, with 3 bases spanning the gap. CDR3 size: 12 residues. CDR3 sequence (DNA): TGTGCCAGCAGCTTGGCAGACTATGGCTACACCTTC. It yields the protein CASSLADYGYTF.

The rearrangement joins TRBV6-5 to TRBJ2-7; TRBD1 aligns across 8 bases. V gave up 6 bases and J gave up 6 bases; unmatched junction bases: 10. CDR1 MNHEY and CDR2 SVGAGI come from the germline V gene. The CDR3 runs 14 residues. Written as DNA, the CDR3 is TGTGCCAGCAGCCCGGACAGGGAGCCCTCCGAGCAGTACTTC. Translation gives CASSPDREPSEQYF.

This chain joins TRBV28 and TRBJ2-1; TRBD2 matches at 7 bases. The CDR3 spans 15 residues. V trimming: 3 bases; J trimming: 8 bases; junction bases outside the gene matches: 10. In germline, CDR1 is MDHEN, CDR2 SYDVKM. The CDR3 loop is CASSFSGSRVDEQFF. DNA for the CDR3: TGTGCCAGCAGTTTTAGCGGGTCGAGGGTTGATGAGCAGTTCTTC.

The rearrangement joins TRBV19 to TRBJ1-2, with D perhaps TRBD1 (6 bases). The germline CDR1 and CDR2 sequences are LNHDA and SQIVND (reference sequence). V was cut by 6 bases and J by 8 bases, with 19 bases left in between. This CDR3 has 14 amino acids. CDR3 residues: CASSLRTGIGGYTF. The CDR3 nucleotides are TGTGCCAGTAGCCTAAGAACAGGGATTGGAGGCTACACCTTC.

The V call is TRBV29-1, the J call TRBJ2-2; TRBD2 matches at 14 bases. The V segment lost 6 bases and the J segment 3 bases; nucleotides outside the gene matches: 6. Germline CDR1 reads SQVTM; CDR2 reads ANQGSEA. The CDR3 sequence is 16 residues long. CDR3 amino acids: CSVGLAGGRDTGELFF. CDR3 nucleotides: TGCAGCGTCGGACTAGCGGGAGGCCGGGACACCGGGGAGCTGTTTTTT.

CDR3 sequence reads: CASSLQTEPYEQYF. The DNA for the CDR3 is TGTGCCAGCAGCCTACAGACCGAACCCTACGAGCAGTACTTC. V is TRBV5-5 and J is TRBJ2-7; D is uncertain. Germline V gene sequence: CDR1 SGHKS, CDR2 YYEKEE (reference sequence). With 4 bases removed from V and 2 bases from J, the gap between germline ends came to 13 bases. This CDR3 contains 14 residues.

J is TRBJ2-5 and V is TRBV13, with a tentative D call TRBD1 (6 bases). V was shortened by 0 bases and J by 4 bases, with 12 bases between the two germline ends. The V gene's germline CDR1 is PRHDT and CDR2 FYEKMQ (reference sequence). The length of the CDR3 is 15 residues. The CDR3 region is CASSLGGALTETQYF. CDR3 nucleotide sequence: TGTGCCAGCAGCTTAGGGGGGGCGCTTACAGAGACCCAGTACTTC.

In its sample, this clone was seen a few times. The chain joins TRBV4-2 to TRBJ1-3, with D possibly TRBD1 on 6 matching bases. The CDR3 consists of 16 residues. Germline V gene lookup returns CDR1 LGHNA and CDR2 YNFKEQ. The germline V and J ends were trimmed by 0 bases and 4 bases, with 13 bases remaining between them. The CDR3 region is CASSQDTGTLGNTIYF. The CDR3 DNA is TGTGCCAGCAGCCAAGACACCGGGACATTAGGAAACACCATATATTTT.

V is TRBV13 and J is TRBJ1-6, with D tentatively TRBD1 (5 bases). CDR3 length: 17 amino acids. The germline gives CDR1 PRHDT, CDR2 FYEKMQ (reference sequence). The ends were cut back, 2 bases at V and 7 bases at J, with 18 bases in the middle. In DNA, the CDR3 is TGTGCCAGCAGCTTAATGGCCAGGGCAGGCGGAAATTCACCCCTCCACTTT. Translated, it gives CASSLMARAGGNSPLHF.

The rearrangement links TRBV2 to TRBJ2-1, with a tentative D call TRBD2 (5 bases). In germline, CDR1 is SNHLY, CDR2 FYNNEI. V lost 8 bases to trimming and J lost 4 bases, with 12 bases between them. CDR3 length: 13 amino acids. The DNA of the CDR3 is TGTGCCAGCGATATTGGGAGATACAATGAGCAGTTCTTC. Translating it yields CASDIGRYNEQFF.